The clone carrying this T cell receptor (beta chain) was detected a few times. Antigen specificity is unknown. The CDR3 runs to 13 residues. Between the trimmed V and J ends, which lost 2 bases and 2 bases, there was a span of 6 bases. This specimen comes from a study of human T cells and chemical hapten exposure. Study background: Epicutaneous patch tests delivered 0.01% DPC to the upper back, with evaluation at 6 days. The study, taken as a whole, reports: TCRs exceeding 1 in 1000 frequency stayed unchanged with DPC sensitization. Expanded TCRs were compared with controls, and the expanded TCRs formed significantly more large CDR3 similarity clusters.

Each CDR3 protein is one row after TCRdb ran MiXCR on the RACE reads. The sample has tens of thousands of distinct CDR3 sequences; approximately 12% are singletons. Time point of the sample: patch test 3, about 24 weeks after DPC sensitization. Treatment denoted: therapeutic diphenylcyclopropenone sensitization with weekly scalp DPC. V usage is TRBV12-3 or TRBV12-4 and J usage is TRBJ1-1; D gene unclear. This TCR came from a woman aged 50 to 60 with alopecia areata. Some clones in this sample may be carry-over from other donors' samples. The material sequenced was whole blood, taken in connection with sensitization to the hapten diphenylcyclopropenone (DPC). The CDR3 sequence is CASSLLVNTEAFF. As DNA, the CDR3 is TGTGCCAGCAGTTTATTAGTTAACACTGAAGCTTTCTTT.